The rows below give T cell receptor beta chains drawn from one sample of a study of cytomegalovirus exposure and HLA in healthy donors. Profiled with immunoSEQ multiplex PCR; TCRdb holds only in-frame clones, not every one. The sample carries fewer than 250,000 clones, approximately 82% recorded once. Sample: PBMCs. These receptors were obtained from a woman aged 50 to 60 in good health and CMV-seropositive. Each CDR3 is given with its conserved first and last residue. D genes are given only for firm matches. Some rows mark clone size as missing; the rest say once, few, many or name a class of expanded clone.

>TRBV5-5|TRBD2|NA|TRBJ2-3
CASSPAAAGGSTDTQYF
TGTGCCAGCAGCCCCGCCGCTGCGGGGGGCAGCACAGATACGCAGTATTTT
>TRBV2|NA|once|TRBJ1-4
CASNRGTGAATNEKLFF
TGTGCCAGCAACCGAGGGACGGGAGCGGCAACTAATGAAAAACTGTTTTTT
>TRBV4-2|TRBD1|few|TRBJ1-1
CASSQGQGPRLGTEAFF
TGTGCCAGCAGCCAAGGACAGGGTCCCAGATTGGGCACTGAAGCTTTCTTT
>TRBV5-5|TRBD1|NA|TRBJ1-2
CASTNDGDRRNYGYTF
TGTGCCAGCACCAACGATGGGGACAGGCGTAACTATGGCTACACCTTC
>TRBV11-2|NA|NA|TRBJ2-7
CASSASSRYEQYF
TGTGCCAGCAGCGCGTCTAGCCGTTACGAGCAGTACTTC
>TRBV30|NA|once|TRBJ1-5
CAWSSGQGGQPQHF
TGTGCCTGGAGTAGCGGGCAGGGCGGTCAGCCCCAGCATTTT
>TRBV6-5|NA|NA|TRBJ1-3
CASRTGGNTIYF
TGTGCCAGCAGGACTGGTGGAAACACCATATATTTT
>TRBV11-2|NA|once|TRBJ1-1
CASSLMGRERAFF
TGTGCCAGCAGCTTGATGGGACGGGAGAGAGCTTTCTTT
>TRBV2|NA|NA|TRBJ2-5
CASGRVRRETQYF
TGTGCCAGCGGGCGGGTCAGGAGGGAGACCCAGTACTTC
>TRBV9|NA|NA|TRBJ1-1
CASSVEAANTEAFF
TGTGCCAGCAGCGTAGAAGCGGCGAACACTGAAGCTTTCTTT
>TRBV19|NA|few|TRBJ1-1
CASSRGGNTEAFF
TGTGCCAGTAGTCGGGGAGGGAACACTGAAGCTTTCTTT
>TRBV6-6|TRBD1|NA|TRBJ1-1
CASSYSLGQGETEAFF
TGTGCCAGCAGTTACTCCCTTGGACAGGGGGAAACTGAAGCTTTCTTT
>TRBV2|TRBD1|NA|TRBJ1-4
CASSGTGGTNEKLFF
TGTGCCAGCAGTGGGACAGGGGGAACTAATGAAAAACTGTTTTTT
>TRBV30|TRBD2|NA|TRBJ2-7
CARLERTSGGLSYEQYF
TGTGCCCGCCTCGAACGGACTAGCGGGGGCCTCTCCTACGAGCAGTACTTC
>TRBV5-6|TRBD1|NA|TRBJ2-7
CASSSPGTGRHEQYF
TGTGCCAGCAGCTCCCCCGGGACAGGGCGGCACGAGCAGTACTTC
>TRBV5-1|TRBD1|NA|TRBJ2-3
CASSVRQGTDTQYF
TGCGCCAGCAGCGTTCGACAGGGAACAGATACGCAGTATTTT
>TRBV7-3|TRBD1|NA|TRBJ1-2
CASSLDRAGGYTF
TGTGCCAGCAGCCTTGACAGGGCCGGTGGCTACACCTTC
>TRBV7-9|NA|once|TRBJ1-2
CASSGDTYGYTF
TGTGCCAGCAGCGGGGACACCTATGGCTACACCTTC
>TRBV2|NA|NA|TRBJ2-7
CASSFLGSYEQYF
TGTGCCAGCAGCTTTCTAGGTTCCTACGAGCAGTACTTC